This TCR beta chain was sequenced for a study of blood T cell repertoires in COVID-19. Whole-study context: Nucleic acid was either cDNA or gDNA, and it came from T cells, B-cell-depleted T cells, or PBMCs.

Per the study methods: Reference gene primer amplification gave estimated nucleated cell counts. Generated by immunoSEQ multiplex PCR, the TCRdb table keeps only in-frame clones and is missing some. V, J and clone size derive from that table, while D and trimming were established from the DNA sequence. The table shows hundreds of thousands of clones, with about 83% occurring only once. The sample holds a few counts of this clone. The CDR3 runs 11 residues. V shed 4 bases and J shed 8 bases, with 7 bases lying between them. Germline CDR1 reads SGDLS; CDR2 reads YYNGEE. The clonotype was recovered from a woman in her thirties with COVID-19, enrolled during active disease. Material for sequencing was peripheral blood. This chain joins TRBV9 and TRBJ2-1; no clear D. CDR3 DNA: TGTGCCAGCAGCCGGAGTGATGAGCAGTTCTTC. Translating gives CASSRSDEQFF.